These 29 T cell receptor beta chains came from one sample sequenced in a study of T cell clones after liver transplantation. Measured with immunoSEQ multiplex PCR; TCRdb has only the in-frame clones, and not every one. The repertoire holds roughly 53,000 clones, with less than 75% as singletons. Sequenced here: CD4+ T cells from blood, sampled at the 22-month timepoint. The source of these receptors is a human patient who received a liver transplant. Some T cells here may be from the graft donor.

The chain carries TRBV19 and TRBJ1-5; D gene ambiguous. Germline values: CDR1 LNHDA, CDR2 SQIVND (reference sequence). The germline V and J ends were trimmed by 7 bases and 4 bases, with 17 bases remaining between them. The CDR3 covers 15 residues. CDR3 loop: CASIRGTQNNQPQHF. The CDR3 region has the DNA TGTGCCAGTATCCGGGGAACCCAGAATAATCAGCCCCAGCATTTT.

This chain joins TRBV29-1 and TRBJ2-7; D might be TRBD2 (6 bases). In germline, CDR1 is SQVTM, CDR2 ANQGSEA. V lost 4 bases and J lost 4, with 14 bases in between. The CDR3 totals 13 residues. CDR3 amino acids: CSVAGLGGYEQYF. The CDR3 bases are TGCAGCGTTGCTGGCCTTGGGGGGTACGAGCAGTACTTC.

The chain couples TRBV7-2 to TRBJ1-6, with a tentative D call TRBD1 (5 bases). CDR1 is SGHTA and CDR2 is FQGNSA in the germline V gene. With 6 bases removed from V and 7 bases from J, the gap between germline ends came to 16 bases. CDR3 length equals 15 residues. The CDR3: CASRTQGATNSPLHF. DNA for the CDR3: TGTGCCAGCAGAACTCAGGGTGCGACGAATTCACCCCTCCACTTT.

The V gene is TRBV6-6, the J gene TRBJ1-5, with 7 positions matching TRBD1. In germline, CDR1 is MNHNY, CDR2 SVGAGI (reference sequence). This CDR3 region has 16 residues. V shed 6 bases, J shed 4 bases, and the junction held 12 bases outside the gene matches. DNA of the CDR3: TGTGCCAGCAGACCTGACAGGGCTGGGAGTAATCAGCCCCAGCATTTT. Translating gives CASRPDRAGSNQPQHF.

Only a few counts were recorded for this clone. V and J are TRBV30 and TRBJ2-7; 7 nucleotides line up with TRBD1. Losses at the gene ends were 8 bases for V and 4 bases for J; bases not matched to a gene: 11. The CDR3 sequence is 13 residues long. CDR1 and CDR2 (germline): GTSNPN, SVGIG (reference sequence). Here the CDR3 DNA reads TGTGCCCAGACAGGGAAGAATACGTACGAGCAGTACTTC. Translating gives CAQTGKNTYEQYF.

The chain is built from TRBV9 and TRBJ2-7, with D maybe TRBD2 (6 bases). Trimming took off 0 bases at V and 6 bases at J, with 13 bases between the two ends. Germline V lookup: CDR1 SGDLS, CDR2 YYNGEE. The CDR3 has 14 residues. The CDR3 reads CASSVGGQGGEQYF. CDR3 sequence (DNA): TGTGCCAGCAGCGTAGGAGGGCAGGGAGGCGAGCAGTACTTC. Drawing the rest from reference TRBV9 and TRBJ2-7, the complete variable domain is DSGVTQTPKHLITATGQRVTLRCSPRSGDLSVYWYQQSLDQGLQFLIQYYNGEERAKGNILERFSAQQFPDLHSELNLSSLELGDSALYFCASSVGGQGGEQYFGPGTRLTVT.

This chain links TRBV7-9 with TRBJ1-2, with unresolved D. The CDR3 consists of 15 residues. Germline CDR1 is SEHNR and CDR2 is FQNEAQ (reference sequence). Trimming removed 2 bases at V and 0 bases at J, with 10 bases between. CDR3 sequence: CASSLLTGTNYGYTF. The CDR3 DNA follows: TGTGCCAGCAGCTTATTAACGGGGACTAACTATGGCTACACCTTC.

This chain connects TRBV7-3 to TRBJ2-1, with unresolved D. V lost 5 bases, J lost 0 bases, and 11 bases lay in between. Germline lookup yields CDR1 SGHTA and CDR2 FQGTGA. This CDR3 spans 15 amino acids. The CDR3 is CASSPHDLSYNEQFF. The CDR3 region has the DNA TGTGCCAGCAGCCCACACGATCTCTCCTACAATGAGCAGTTCTTC.

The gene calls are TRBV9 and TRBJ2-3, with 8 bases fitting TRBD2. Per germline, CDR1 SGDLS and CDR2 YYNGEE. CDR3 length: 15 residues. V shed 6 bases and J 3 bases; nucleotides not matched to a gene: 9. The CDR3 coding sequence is TGTGCCAGCACAGGAAGGGCTAGCGGGACAGATACGCAGTATTTT. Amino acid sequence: CASTGRASGTDTQYF.

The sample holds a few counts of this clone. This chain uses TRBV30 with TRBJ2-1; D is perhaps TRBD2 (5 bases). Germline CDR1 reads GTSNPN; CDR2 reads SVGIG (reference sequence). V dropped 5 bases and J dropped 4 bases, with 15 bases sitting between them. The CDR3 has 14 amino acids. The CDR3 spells CAWEGSVRYNEQFF. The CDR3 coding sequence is TGTGCCTGGGAGGGCTCCGTACGGTACAATGAGCAGTTCTTC.

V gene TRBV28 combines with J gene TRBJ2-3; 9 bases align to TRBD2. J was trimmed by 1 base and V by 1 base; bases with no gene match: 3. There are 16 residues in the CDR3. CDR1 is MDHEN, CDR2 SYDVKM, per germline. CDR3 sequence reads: CASSLFKRGGTDTQYF. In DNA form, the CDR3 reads TGTGCCAGCAGTTTATTCAAGCGGGGGGGCACAGATACGCAGTATTTT.

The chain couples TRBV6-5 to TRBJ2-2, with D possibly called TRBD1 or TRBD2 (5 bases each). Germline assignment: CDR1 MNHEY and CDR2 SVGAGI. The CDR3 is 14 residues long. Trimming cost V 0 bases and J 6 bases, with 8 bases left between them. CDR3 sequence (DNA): TGTGCCAGCAGTTACTCGTTGGGGGCCGGGGAGCTGTTTTTT. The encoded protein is CASSYSLGAGELFF.

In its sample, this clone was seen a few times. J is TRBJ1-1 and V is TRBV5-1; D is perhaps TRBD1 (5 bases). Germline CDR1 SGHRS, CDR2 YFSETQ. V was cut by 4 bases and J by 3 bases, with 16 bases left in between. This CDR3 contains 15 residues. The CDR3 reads CASSPTEGRDTEAFF. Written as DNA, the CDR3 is TGCGCCAGCAGCCCCACTGAGGGGAGGGACACTGAAGCTTTCTTT.

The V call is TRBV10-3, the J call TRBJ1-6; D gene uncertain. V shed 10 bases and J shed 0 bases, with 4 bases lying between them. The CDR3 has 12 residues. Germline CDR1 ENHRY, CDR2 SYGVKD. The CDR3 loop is CATSSYNSPLHF. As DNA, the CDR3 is TGTGCCACAAGCTCCTATAATTCACCCCTCCACTTT.

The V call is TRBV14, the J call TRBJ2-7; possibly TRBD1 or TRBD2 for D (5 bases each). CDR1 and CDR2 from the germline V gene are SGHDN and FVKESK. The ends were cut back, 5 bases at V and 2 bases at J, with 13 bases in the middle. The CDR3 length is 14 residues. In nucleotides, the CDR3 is TGTGCCAGCAGCAGATGGGACGGAACCTACGAGCAGTACTTC. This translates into CASSRWDGTYEQYF.

CDR3 in amino acids: CASSEFRGNTIYF. The DNA for the CDR3 is TGTGCCAGCAGTGAATTTCGGGGAAACACCATATATTTT. The chain employs TRBV2 and TRBJ1-3, with D hard to call. The CDR3 runs 13 residues. V was trimmed by 2 bases and J by 4 bases, leaving 6 bases between them. Germline V gives CDR1 SNHLY, CDR2 FYNNEI.

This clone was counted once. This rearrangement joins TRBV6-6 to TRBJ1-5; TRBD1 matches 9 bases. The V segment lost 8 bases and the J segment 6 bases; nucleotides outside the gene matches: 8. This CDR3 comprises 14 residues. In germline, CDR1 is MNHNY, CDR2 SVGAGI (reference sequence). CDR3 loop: CASGKQGALQPQHF. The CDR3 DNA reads TGTGCCAGCGGTAAACAGGGGGCTCTTCAGCCCCAGCATTTT.

In nucleotides, the CDR3 is TGTGCCAGCAGTTTAGGCATAGACTATGGCTACACCTTC. Protein sequence: CASSLGIDYGYTF. The chain is built from TRBV28 and TRBJ1-2; D gene ambiguous. Trimming took off 2 bases at V and 3 bases at J, with 7 bases between the two ends. Germline CDR1 and CDR2: MDHEN and SYDVKM. The CDR3 is made up of 13 amino acids.

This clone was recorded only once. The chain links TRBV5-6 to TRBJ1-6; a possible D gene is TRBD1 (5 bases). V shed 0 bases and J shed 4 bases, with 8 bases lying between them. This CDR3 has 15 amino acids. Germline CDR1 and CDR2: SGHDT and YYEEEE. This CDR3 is CASSLGQPYNSPLHF. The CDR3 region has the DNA TGTGCCAGCAGCTTGGGACAGCCATATAATTCACCCCTCCACTTT.

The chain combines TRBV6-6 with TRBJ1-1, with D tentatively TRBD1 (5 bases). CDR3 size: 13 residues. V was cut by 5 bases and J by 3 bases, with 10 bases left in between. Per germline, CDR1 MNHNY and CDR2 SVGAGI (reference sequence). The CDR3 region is CASSLGRDTEAFF. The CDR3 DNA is TGTGCCAGCAGTCTGGGACGGGACACTGAAGCTTTCTTT.

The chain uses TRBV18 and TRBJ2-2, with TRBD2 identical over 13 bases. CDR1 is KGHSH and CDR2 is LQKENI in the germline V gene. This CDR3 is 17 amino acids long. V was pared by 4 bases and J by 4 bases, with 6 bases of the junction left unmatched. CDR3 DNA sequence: TGTGCCAGCTCACTTGCCGGGACTAGCGGGGCCACCGGGGAGCTGTTTTTT. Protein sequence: CASSLAGTSGATGELFF.

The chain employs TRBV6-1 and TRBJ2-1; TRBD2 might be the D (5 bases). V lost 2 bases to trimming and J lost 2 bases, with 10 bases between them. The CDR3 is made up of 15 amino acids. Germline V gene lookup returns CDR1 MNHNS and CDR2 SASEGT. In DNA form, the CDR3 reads TGTGCCAGCAGTGAAAGAGGGTCTACCTACAATGAGCAGTTCTTC. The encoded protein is CASSERGSTYNEQFF.

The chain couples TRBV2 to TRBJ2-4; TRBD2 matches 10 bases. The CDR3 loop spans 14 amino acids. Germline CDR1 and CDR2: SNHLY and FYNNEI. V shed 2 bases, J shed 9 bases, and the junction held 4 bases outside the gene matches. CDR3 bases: TGTGCCAGCAGTGAAAGAGCGGGGGGGCCCATTCAGTACTTC. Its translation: CASSERAGGPIQYF.

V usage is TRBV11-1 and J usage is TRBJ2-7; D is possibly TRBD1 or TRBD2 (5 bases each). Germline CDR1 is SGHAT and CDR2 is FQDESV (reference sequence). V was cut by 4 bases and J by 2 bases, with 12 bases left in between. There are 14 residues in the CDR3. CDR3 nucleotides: TGTGCCAGCAGCTCCCGAGGGGCTACCTACGAGCAGTACTTC. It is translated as CASSSRGATYEQYF. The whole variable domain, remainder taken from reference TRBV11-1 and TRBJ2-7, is EAEVAQSPRYKITEKSQAVAFWCDPISGHATLYWYRQILGQGPELLVQFQDESVVDDSQLPKDRFSAERLKGVDSTLKIQPAELGDSAMYLCASSSRGATYEQYFGPGTRLTVT.

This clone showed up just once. CDR3 sequence reads: CASSLNSGLRDEQFF. In DNA, the CDR3 is TGTGCCAGCAGCTTAAATTCTGGGTTAAGGGATGAGCAGTTCTTC. The J gene is TRBJ2-1, the V gene TRBV7-8; no definite D call. V lost 2 bases, J lost 8 bases, and 16 bases lay in between. The CDR3 runs 15 residues. Germline CDR1 and CDR2: SGHVS and FQNEAQ.

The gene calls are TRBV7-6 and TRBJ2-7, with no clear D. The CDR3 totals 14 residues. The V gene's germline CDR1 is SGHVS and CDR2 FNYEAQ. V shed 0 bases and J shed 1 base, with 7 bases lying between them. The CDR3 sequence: CASSLASASYEQYF. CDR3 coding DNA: TGTGCCAGCAGCTTAGCGTCGGCATCCTACGAGCAGTACTTC.

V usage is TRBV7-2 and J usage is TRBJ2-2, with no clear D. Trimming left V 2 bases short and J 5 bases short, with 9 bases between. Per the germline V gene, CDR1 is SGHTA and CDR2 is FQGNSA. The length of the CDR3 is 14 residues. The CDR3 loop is CASSLLSSTGELFF. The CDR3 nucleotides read TGTGCCAGCAGCTTACTATCGTCAACCGGGGAGCTGTTTTTT.

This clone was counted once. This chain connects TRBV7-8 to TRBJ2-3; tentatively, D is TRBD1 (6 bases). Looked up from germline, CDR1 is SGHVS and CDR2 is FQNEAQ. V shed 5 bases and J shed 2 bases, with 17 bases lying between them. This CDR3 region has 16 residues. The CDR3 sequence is CASSQPQGGNTDTQYF. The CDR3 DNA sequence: TGTGCCAGCAGCCAGCCACAGGGTGGTAACACAGATACGCAGTATTTT. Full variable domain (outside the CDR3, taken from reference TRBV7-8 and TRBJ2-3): GAGVSQSPRYKVAKRGQDVALRCDPISGHVSLFWYQQALGQGPEFLTYFQNEAQLDKSGLPSDRFFAERPEGSVSTLKIQRTQQEDSAVYLCASSQPQGGNTDTQYFGPGTRLTVL.

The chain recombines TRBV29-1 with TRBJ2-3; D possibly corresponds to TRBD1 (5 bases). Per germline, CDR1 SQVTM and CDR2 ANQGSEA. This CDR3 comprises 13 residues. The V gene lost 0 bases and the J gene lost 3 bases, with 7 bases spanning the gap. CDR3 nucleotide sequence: TGCAGCGTTGAAGATCAGGGTACAGATACGCAGTATTTT. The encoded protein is CSVEDQGTDTQYF.